This TCR beta chain was recovered during a study of response to subunit inactivated influenza vaccine (dated by TCRdb to 2016 to 2018). About the investigation overall: Deep quantitative T cell receptor repertoire profiling was used in the study to track responses to a trivalent subunit inactivated influenza vaccine.

The paper's findings and limits, for the study overall: According to the authors, only a limited number of new T cells may be recruited by each seasonal influenza vaccination.

The library relied on RT-PCR. Data came from an Illumina HiSeq 2500. TCRdb reworked the public reads: Q25 trimming with fastp, MiXCR clone assembly, productive beta chains retained. Rows are unified per CDR3 protein, each entry keeping the most common DNA and genes. Here the sample has roughly 650,000 distinct CDR3 sequences; less than 20% occur a single time. Of the sample, around 10% falls within the top ten clones. This clonotype showed up many times. Its antigen target is currently unknown. Base qualities are not at hand, and no much larger clone is one base apart. Trimming removed 3 bases from V and 5 bases from J, leaving 10 bases between the germline ends. Reading from cysteine to phenylalanine, the CDR3 counts 13 amino acids. Only the CDR3 DNA is retained, 39 bases long and in frame from the first base.

This specimen was PBMCs from blood, taken 11 to 12 days after vaccination. The sequence derives from a man aged 45-65 years who received an inactivated influenza vaccine. Donor details come from another sample of the same person, matched by shared clones. This chain joins TRBV12-3 or TRBV12-4 to TRBJ1-2; no D gene is confidently identified. The CDR3 reads CASSLSGGYGYTF. The nucleotide sequence is given as TGTGCCAGCAGTTTGTCGGGAGGGTATGGCTACACCTTC.